These T cell receptor beta chains were read from a single sample in a study of radiation and T cells in renal cell carcinoma. Assay: immunoSEQ multiplex PCR; the TCRdb copy retains only in-frame clones and omits some. The sample includes under 55,000 clones, 65% to 90% of them seen just once. The sequencing here drew on blood, taken from a patient whose treatment included radiotherapy and nephrectomy. These receptors were taken from a woman aged 70-85 years with renal cell carcinoma. The CDR3 runs from the conserved cysteine through the conserved F or W. Each record gives: V gene, J gene, clone size, D gene, CDR3 DNA, CDR3 protein. The D gene is left open where the match is weak. A row's size may be missing; if present it is once, few, many or a size class.

v_call: TRBV6-6
j_call: TRBJ1-4
clone_size: -
d_call: -
cdr3_nt: TGTGCCAGCAGTTACTCGATCAACGTTGAAAAACTGTTTTTT
cdr3_aa: CASSYSINVEKLFF

v_call: TRBV7-9
j_call: TRBJ1-3
clone_size: -
d_call: -
cdr3_nt: TGTGCCAGCAGCTTAGACATCGGCGTCGGAAACACCATATATTTT
cdr3_aa: CASSLDIGVGNTIYF

v_call: TRBV14
j_call: TRBJ1-6
clone_size: -
d_call: -
cdr3_nt: TGTGCCAGCAGCCAAGATCATGGTAGAAGTTCACCCCTCCACTTT
cdr3_aa: CASSQDHGRSSPLHF

v_call: TRBV2
j_call: TRBJ1-4
clone_size: -
d_call: TRBD1
cdr3_nt: TGTGCCACCCTTCCCGGGACAGGGGCTGAAAAACTGTTTTTT
cdr3_aa: CATLPGTGAEKLFF

v_call: TRBV20-1
j_call: TRBJ2-3
clone_size: once
d_call: -
cdr3_nt: TGCAGTGCCCAACCCTCCAATACGCAGTATTTT
cdr3_aa: CSAQPSNTQYF

v_call: TRBV2
j_call: TRBJ1-3
clone_size: -
d_call: -
cdr3_nt: TGTGCCAGCAGTGAATTTAGGGGTAGTTCTGGAAACACCATATATTTT
cdr3_aa: CASSEFRGSSGNTIYF

v_call: TRBV5-1
j_call: TRBJ2-5
clone_size: -
d_call: -
cdr3_nt: TGCGCCAGCAGTTATAGCACACAAGAGACCCAGTACTTC
cdr3_aa: CASSYSTQETQYF

v_call: TRBV19
j_call: TRBJ1-5
clone_size: -
d_call: TRBD1
cdr3_nt: TGTGCCAGTAGTCCAGCAAGCAGGGGGAATCAGCCCCAGCATTTT
cdr3_aa: CASSPASRGNQPQHF

v_call: TRBV7-6
j_call: TRBJ2-2
clone_size: -
d_call: -
cdr3_nt: TGTGCCAGCAGCAGATCTAGGGGTACCGGGGAGCTGTTTTTT
cdr3_aa: CASSRSRGTGELFF

v_call: TRBV5-1
j_call: TRBJ2-7
clone_size: -
d_call: -
cdr3_nt: TGCGCCAGCAGGGACCCCTACCTCGGCGAGCAGTACTTC
cdr3_aa: CASRDPYLGEQYF